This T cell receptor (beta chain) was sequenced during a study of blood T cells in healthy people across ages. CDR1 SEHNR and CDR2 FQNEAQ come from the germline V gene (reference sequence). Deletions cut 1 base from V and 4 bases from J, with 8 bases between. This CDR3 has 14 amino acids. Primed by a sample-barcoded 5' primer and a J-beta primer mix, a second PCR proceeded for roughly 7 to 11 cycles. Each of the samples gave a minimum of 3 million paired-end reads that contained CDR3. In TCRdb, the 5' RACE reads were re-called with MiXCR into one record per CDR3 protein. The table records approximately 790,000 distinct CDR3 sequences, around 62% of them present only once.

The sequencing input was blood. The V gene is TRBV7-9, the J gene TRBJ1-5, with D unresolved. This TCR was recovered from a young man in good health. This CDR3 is CASSLVSGNQPQHF. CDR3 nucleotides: TGTGCCAGCAGCTTAGTTTCTGGAAATCAGCCCCAGCATTTT.